The 7 T cell receptor beta chains below come from one sample, sequenced in a study of T cell responses to AZD1222 COVID-19 vaccine. Assay: immunoSEQ multiplex PCR; the TCRdb copy retains only in-frame clones and omits some. The sample records approximately 67,000 clones, roughly nine tenths being singletons. This material consisted of peripheral blood, taken 28 days after the second AZD1222 dose. These receptors all come from an adult who received the AZD1222 COVID-19 vaccine.

V usage is TRBV28 and J usage is TRBJ1-3, with D hard to call. V gave up 4 bases and J gave up 4 bases, with 14 bases separating them. Looked up from germline, CDR1 is MDHEN and CDR2 is SYDVKM. CDR3 length: 15 residues. The CDR3, as DNA: TGTGCCAGCAGTTCTGGGCCGACACAGGGAAACACCATATATTTT. Translating gives CASSSGPTQGNTIYF.

The rearrangement joins TRBV7-2 to TRBJ1-3; TRBD1 aligns across 8 bases. Germline loops: CDR1 SGHTA, CDR2 FQGNSA. The CDR3 is made up of 16 amino acids. Germline trimming cut 4 bases from V and 0 bases from J; bases unmatched to any gene: 5. The CDR3 coding sequence is TGTGCCAGCAGCTCTGGACAGGGACGCTCTGGAAACACCATATATTTT. Amino acid sequence: CASSSGQGRSGNTIYF.

The CDR3: CASSLQGTGGETQYF. CDR3 sequence (DNA): TGTGCCAGCTCACTTCAGGGGACAGGGGGAGAGACCCAGTACTTC. The chain uses TRBV18 and TRBJ2-5, with 11 bases identical to TRBD1. From germline, CDR1 is KGHSH and CDR2 LQKENI. V shed 4 bases, J shed 4 bases, and the junction held 5 bases outside the gene matches. This CDR3 contains 15 residues.

V and J are TRBV11-2 and TRBJ1-5, with a weak D call TRBD1 (5 bases). V lost 1 base and J lost 7, with 11 bases in between. CDR3 size: 14 residues. CDR1 is SGHAT, CDR2 FQNNGV, per germline. The CDR3 reads CASSLGDQGQPQHF. Written as DNA, the CDR3 is TGTGCCAGCAGCTTAGGGGATCAGGGCCAGCCCCAGCATTTT.

This clone was counted between two and nine times. The gene calls are TRBV12-3 or TRBV12-4 and TRBJ2-2, with D uncertain. Trimming left V 3 bases short and J 7 bases short, with 6 bases between. The CDR3 is 12 amino acids. CDR3 nucleotide sequence: TGTGCCAGCAGTTTCTCGGGCGGGGAGCTGTTTTTT. It encodes CASSFSGGELFF.

This clone was counted once. The V gene is TRBV6-5, the J gene TRBJ1-4; 7 bases map to TRBD1. V lost 5 bases to trimming and J lost 5 bases; unmatched junction nucleotides: 8. Germline V gene lookup returns CDR1 MNHEY and CDR2 SVGAGI. The CDR3 is made up of 15 amino acids. The CDR3 spells CASSPRDSPNEKLFF. The CDR3 bases are TGTGCCAGCAGTCCCAGGGACAGTCCGAATGAAAAACTGTTTTTT.

The V gene is TRBV23-1, the J gene TRBJ2-7; D is undetermined. TRBV23-1 is an ORF; its function is uncertain. The CDR3 sequence is 19 residues long. Between the trimmed V and J ends, which lost 4 bases and 6 bases, there was a span of 31 bases. CDR3 nucleotides: TGCGCCAGCAGTCGTCAAGCGTCTAGAAAGACCCCATTAATCACCGAGCAGTACTTC. Protein: CASSRQASRKTPLITEQYF.